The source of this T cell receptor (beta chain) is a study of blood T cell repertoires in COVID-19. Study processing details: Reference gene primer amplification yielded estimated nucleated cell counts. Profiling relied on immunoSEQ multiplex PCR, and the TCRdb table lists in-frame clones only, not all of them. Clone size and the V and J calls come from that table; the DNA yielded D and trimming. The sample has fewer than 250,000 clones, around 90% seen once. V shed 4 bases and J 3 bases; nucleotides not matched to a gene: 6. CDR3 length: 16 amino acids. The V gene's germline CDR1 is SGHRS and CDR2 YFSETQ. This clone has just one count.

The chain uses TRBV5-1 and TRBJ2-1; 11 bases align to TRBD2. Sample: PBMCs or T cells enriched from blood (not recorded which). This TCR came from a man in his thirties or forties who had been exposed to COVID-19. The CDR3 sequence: CASSDTSGGVYNEQFF. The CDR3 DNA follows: TGCGCCAGCAGCGACACTAGCGGGGGTGTCTACAATGAGCAGTTCTTC.